This TCR beta chain appears in the sequencing data of a study of blood T cell repertoires in COVID-19. The CDR3 runs 15 residues. J was trimmed by 8 bases and V by 0 bases; bases with no gene match: 5. Germline V lookup: CDR1 MNHEY, CDR2 SVGAGI. Measured with immunoSEQ multiplex PCR; TCRdb has only the in-frame clones, and not every one. This table has 100,000 to 150,000 clones, approximately 80% appearing once. The source of this sequence is a man aged 40-49 years with active or convalescent COVID-19. This chain joins TRBV6-5 and TRBJ1-5, with 9 positions matching TRBD1. The sequenced material came from peripheral blood. CDR3 bases: TGTGCCAGCAGTTACTCGGGGGACAGGGATAAGCCCCAGCATTTT. This gives the protein CASSYSGDRDKPQHF.